This T cell receptor beta chain was identified in a study of T cells after yellow fever vaccination. The V end lost 2 bases, the J end lost 3 bases, and 8 bases lay between the germline ends. Per germline, CDR1 SGHTA and CDR2 FQGNSA. The CDR3 has 14 residues. Points from the study as a whole: Post-booster repertoires again held most primary-vaccination clones (approximately 96% CD4, about 90% CD8). High-abundance clonotypes from the bulk population could contaminate FACS-sorted repertoires. Clonotypes appearing in both CD4 and CD8 compartments existed, and their share was small.

This clonotype was detected ten times or more. Antigen: not known. As TCR cDNA was made by 5'RACE template switching, a universal primer site and UMIs were added. From the 5' RACE reads, TCRdb called clonotypes with MiXCR, one entry per CDR3 protein. Of 300,000 to 400,000 distinct CDR3 sequences listed, around a tenth are singletons. The source is a man aged 18 to 30 who received the YFV17D yellow fever vaccine. The rearrangement uses TRBV7-2 and TRBJ2-1; D unclear. The source material was CD4+ T cells sorted from PBMCs, sampled 45 days after the yellow fever booster vaccination. This CDR3 reads CASSLLPFYNEQFF. Here the CDR3 DNA reads TGTGCCAGCAGCTTACTCCCTTTCTACAATGAGCAGTTCTTC.